This T cell receptor beta chain emerged from a study of T cells in Graves' hyperthyroidism and ophthalmopathy. Patients showing uncontrolled infection, other autoimmune disease, pregnancy or lactation were ineligible. PBMCs were sourced from around 10 ml fresh peripheral blood. Whole-study findings and limits: A 13 V-J signature model discriminated ophthalmopathy versus stable hyperthyroidism. Most expanded thyroid clonotypes above 0.001 recurred in blood.

As for this clonotype: Its antigen is unknown.

CDR3 length: 17 residues. CDR1 and CDR2 from the germline V gene are MNHEY and SMNVEV (reference sequence). V was shortened by 5 bases and J by 0 bases, with 17 bases between the two germline ends. The TCR beta CDR3 regions underwent amplification using RNA transcripts as the source. The HTBI primer set served for first-round RT-PCR of the TCR CDR3. One entry per CDR3 protein, called by TCRdb with MiXCR from the multiplex PCR reads. The table shows hundreds of thousands of distinct CDR3 sequences, with 15% to 20% occurring only once. This TCR was sampled from a woman aged 60-75 years with Graves' ophthalmopathy. The rearrangement joins TRBV27 to TRBJ2-4, with D perhaps assigned TRBD1 or TRBD2 (6 bases each). The source material was blood. This CDR3 reads CASSRSGAGSAKNIQYF. The CDR3 nucleotides read TGTGCCAGCAGTCGCTCGGGGGCGGGATCAGCCAAAAACATTCAGTACTTC.